This TCR beta chain comes out of a study of T cells in Graves' hyperthyroidism and ophthalmopathy. TCR beta CDR3 sequences were amplified from RNA transcripts. HTBI primers were employed in a first-round RT-PCR of the TCR CDR3. TCRdb recomputed calls from the multiplex PCR reads with MiXCR, one row per CDR3 protein. The repertoire holds about 600,000 distinct CDR3 sequences, with 15% to 20% as singletons. The CDR3 sequence is 15 residues long. Trimming removed 6 bases at V and 5 bases at J, with 19 bases between. Germline V gives CDR1 MNHEY, CDR2 SMNVEV (reference sequence). Many counts were recorded for this clonotype.

V usage is TRBV27 and J usage is TRBJ2-5; D might be TRBD1 (6 bases). This clonotype originated in a woman in her thirties or forties with Graves' ophthalmopathy. The sample comprised blood. CDR3 nucleotide sequence: TGTGCCAGCAGGCGGACAGCTGGTCTGTTTGAGACCCAGTACTTC. Amino acids: CASRRTAGLFETQYF.